The rows below give T cell receptor beta chains drawn from one sample of a study of T cells of healthy individuals. MiXCR, applied by TCRdb to the 5' RACE reads, yields one record per CDR3 protein. The sample includes some 69,000 distinct CDR3 sequences, about a sixth of them seen just once. The receptors originated from a human donor in good health. Both conserved end residues are part of each CDR3. A D gene is named only where the DNA matches it firmly. Size tells how often a clone was seen (once, few, many) or the class of an expanded clone, and some rows leave it out.

j_call	cdr3_length	d_call	clone_size	v_call	cdr3_aa	cdr3_nt
TRBJ2-7	15	-	few	TRBV7-3	CASSLTAGAQGEQYF	TGTGCCAGCAGCTTAACGGCGGGGGCTCAGGGGGAGCAGTACTTC
TRBJ2-3	15	-	many	TRBV11-3	CASSLNGQSTDTQYF	TGTGCCAGCAGCTTAAACGGACAGTCCACAGATACGCAGTATTTT
TRBJ2-1	15	-	few	TRBV4-2	CASSLDPDSYNEQFF	TGTGCCAGCAGCCTTGACCCAGACTCCTACAATGAGCAGTTCTTC
TRBJ1-5	14	-	many	TRBV6-5	CASSRQRGNQPQHF	TGTGCCAGCAGCCGACAGCGGGGAAATCAGCCCCAGCATTTT
TRBJ1-1	12	-	-	TRBV18	CASSPIGTEAFF	TGTGCCAGCTCACCAATCGGGACTGAAGCTTTCTTT
TRBJ2-7	15	TRBD2	few	TRBV20-1	CSARGDRTSTYEQYF	TGCAGTGCTAGAGGGGACCGGACTAGCACCTACGAGCAGTACTTC
TRBJ1-1	11	-	-	TRBV7-9	CASSGGREAFF	TGTGCCAGCAGCGGCGGTAGGGAAGCTTTCTTT
TRBJ1-1	14	-	many	TRBV20-1	CSARDAGISTEAFF	TGCAGTGCTAGAGATGCAGGGATTAGCACTGAAGCTTTCTTT
TRBJ1-3	12	TRBD1	few	TRBV6-6	CATRDSGNTIYF	TGTGCCACCAGGGACAGCGGAAACACCATATATTTT
TRBJ2-1	16	-	-	TRBV6-5	CASSYSRSGTYNEQFF	TGTGCCAGCAGTTACTCGAGGTCTGGGACGTACAATGAGCAGTTCTTC
TRBJ2-1	18	TRBD1	many	TRBV3-1	CASSQPQGAGWGNNEQFF	TGTGCCAGCAGCCAACCCCAGGGGGCGGGATGGGGAAACAATGAGCAGTTCTTC
TRBJ1-6	13	-	-	TRBV7-3	CASSLTNDSPLHF	TGTGCCAGCAGCTTAACTAACGATTCACCCCTCCACTTT
TRBJ2-2	13	-	many	TRBV12-3/TRBV12-4	CASRATNTGELFF	TGTGCCAGCAGGGCCACGAACACCGGGGAGCTGTTTTTT
TRBJ1-1	16	TRBD1	many	TRBV10-3	CAISFGQGGGNTEAFF	TGTGCCATCAGCTTCGGACAGGGTGGTGGAAACACTGAAGCTTTCTTT
TRBJ2-7	12	-	-	TRBV28	CASSLQRYEQYF	TGTGCCAGCAGTTTACAGCGCTACGAGCAGTACTTC
TRBJ2-7	13	TRBD1	many	TRBV20-1	CSAKGEGAQEQYF	TGCAGTGCAAAAGGCGAGGGGGCGCAAGAGCAGTACTTC
TRBJ2-1	13	-	-	TRBV20-1	CSARAGTPVRQFF	TGCAGTGCTAGAGCCGGGACGCCAGTGAGGCAGTTCTTC
TRBJ1-6	20	-	many	TRBV7-3	CASSLLPTLGLGAGNSPLHF	TGTGCCAGCAGCTTATTACCCACCTTAGGCCTTGGGGCCGGGAATTCACCCCTCCACTTT
TRBJ2-5	14	-	-	TRBV2	CASTYTVEVETQYF	TGTGCCAGCACTTATACTGTGGAGGTAGAGACCCAGTACTTC
TRBJ2-7	11	-	-	TRBV2	CARGTSGEQYF	TGTGCCAGAGGGACGTCGGGAGAGCAGTACTTC
TRBJ2-7	20	-	-	TRBV14	CASSSRRGTAEQDLSYEQYF	TGTGCCAGCAGCTCACGCCGGGGCACAGCCGAACAGGACCTCTCCTACGAGCAGTACTTC
TRBJ2-3	16	TRBD1	few	TRBV7-2	CASSRAGGAFLDTQYF	TGTGCCAGCAGCCGCGCAGGGGGCGCTTTTTTAGATACGCAGTATTTT
TRBJ1-6	16	-	-	TRBV5-1	CASRTTSSSYNSPLHF	TGCGCCAGCAGGACAACCTCGAGCTCCTATAATTCACCCCTCCACTTT
TRBJ2-5	13	-	many	TRBV7-9	CASGVAGSETQYF	TGTGCCAGCGGAGTCGCCGGATCAGAGACCCAGTACTTC
TRBJ2-7	14	-	-	TRBV27	CASSPSKGGYEQYF	TGTGCCAGCAGCCCGTCCAAGGGGGGCTACGAGCAGTACTTC
TRBJ1-5	13	-	many	TRBV4-1	CASSQGINQPQHF	TGCGCCAGCAGCCAAGGGATTAATCAGCCCCAGCATTTT
TRBJ2-7	16	TRBD2	few	TRBV9	CASSVAPTSGTYEQYF	TGTGCCAGCAGCGTAGCTCCGACTAGCGGGACCTACGAGCAGTACTTC
TRBJ2-5	14	-	-	TRBV7-6	CTSRSRAGQETQYF	TGTACCAGCAGGTCCAGGGCGGGACAAGAGACCCAGTACTTC
TRBJ1-5	14	-	few	TRBV12-3/TRBV12-4	CASSLTAGNQPQHF	TGTGCCAGCAGTTTAACGGCAGGCAATCAGCCCCAGCATTTT
TRBJ2-1	17	-	many	TRBV4-2	CASSQESVFESYNEQFF	TGTGCCAGCAGCCAAGAATCCGTCTTCGAGTCCTACAATGAGCAGTTCTTC
TRBJ2-5	16	TRBD1	many	TRBV29-1	CSVEDQGQGVRETQYF	TGCAGCGTTGAAGATCAAGGACAGGGGGTACGAGAGACCCAGTACTTC
TRBJ2-5	14	-	many	TRBV6-5	CASSYSNLQETQYF	TGTGCCAGCAGTTACTCGAATTTGCAAGAGACCCAGTACTTC
TRBJ2-2	15	TRBD2	-	TRBV27	CASSSGLALAGELFF	TGTGCCAGCAGTTCGGGACTAGCTTTGGCCGGGGAGCTGTTTTTT
TRBJ2-5	14	TRBD2	many	TRBV3-1	CASSYGTSEETQYF	TGTGCCAGCAGCTACGGGACTAGCGAGGAGACCCAGTACTTC
TRBJ1-5	14	-	few	TRBV5-1	CASSPEVENQPQHF	TGCGCCAGCAGCCCCGAGGTAGAGAATCAGCCCCAGCATTTT
TRBJ2-5	14	TRBD2	-	TRBV5-1	CASSFQGGRETQYF	TGCGCCAGCAGCTTTCAGGGAGGGCGAGAGACCCAGTACTTC
TRBJ2-6	17	-	few	TRBV18	CASSPLEAGSGANVLTF	TGTGCCAGCTCACCCCTTGAGGCGGGCTCTGGGGCCAACGTCCTGACTTTC
TRBJ2-3	12	TRBD2	-	TRBV28	CASSLRGLPSYF	TGTGCCAGCAGTTTGAGGGGACTACCGTCGTATTTT
TRBJ2-2	14	TRBD1	-	TRBV10-3	CAITGTGGTGELFF	TGTGCCATCACCGGGACAGGTGGCACCGGGGAGCTGTTTTTT
TRBJ2-7	14	-	few	TRBV27	CASRWATGSYEQYF	TGTGCCAGCAGGTGGGCTACAGGGAGCTACGAGCAGTACTTC
TRBJ2-1	13	-	-	TRBV7-9	CASSLGGVNEQFF	TGTGCCAGCAGCTTAGGAGGGGTCAATGAGCAGTTCTTC
TRBJ2-6	15	-	many	TRBV27	CASSLSGGGANVLTF	TGTGCCAGCAGTTTATCGGGAGGTGGGGCCAACGTCCTGACTTTC
TRBJ1-2	14	TRBD1	-	TRBV28	CASSHRQGRSGYNF	TGTGCCAGCAGCCACCGACAGGGGAGAAGCGGCTACAACTTC
TRBJ1-6	14	TRBD1	-	TRBV2	CASSVRTGVSPLHF	TGTGCCAGCAGTGTGAGGACAGGGGTCTCACCCCTCCACTTT
TRBJ2-1	14	-	few	TRBV2	CASNPVSSYNEQFF	TGTGCCAGCAACCCTGTGAGCTCCTACAATGAGCAGTTCTTC
TRBJ2-5	14	-	many	TRBV9	CASSGEDSKETQYF	TGTGCCAGCAGCGGAGAAGACTCCAAAGAGACCCAGTACTTC